The 17 T cell receptor beta chains below all came from one sample that was sequenced in a study of beta chain features in type 1 diabetes. Expressed TCRB transcripts were sequenced, since all the RNA that had been isolated was reverse transcribed. Using immunoSEQ multiplex PCR, the repertoire was profiled, and TCRdb retains in-frame clones only, with some absent. This table holds approximately 250,000 clones, about 10% found once. Source material: naive CD4+ T cells from blood. The receptors shown here come from a young woman in good health.

V and J are TRBV5-1 and TRBJ2-1, with 11 bases fitting TRBD2. This CDR3 region has 15 residues. Germline V gene lookup returns CDR1 SGHRS and CDR2 YFSETQ. J gave up 7 bases and V 3 bases, and 6 bases lay outside the gene matches. As DNA, the CDR3 is TGCGCCAGCAGCTCGGGACTAGCGGAATTAAATGAGCAGTTCTTC. Amino acid sequence: CASSSGLAELNEQFF.

This clone was counted between two and nine times. The chain is built from TRBV18 and TRBJ2-5; D perhaps matches TRBD2 (5 bases). Germline V lookup: CDR1 KGHSH, CDR2 LQKENI. CDR3 size: 15 residues. V lost 1 base, J lost 5 bases, and 14 bases lay in between. CDR3 residues: CASSPQGGGYETQYF. CDR3 nucleotides: TGTGCCAGCTCACCACAGGGTGGAGGCTATGAGACCCAGTACTTC.

This clone was observed a few times. This chain connects TRBV15 to TRBJ1-4; 8 positions match TRBD1. Germline-derived CDR1 and CDR2 are LNHNV and YYDKDF (reference sequence). Germline trimming cut 0 bases from V and 12 bases from J; bases unmatched to any gene: 12. The CDR3 spans 16 residues. CDR3 amino acids: CATSREGLGTGVQLFF. CDR3 nucleotide sequence: TGTGCCACCAGCAGAGAAGGTCTCGGGACAGGCGTCCAACTGTTTTTT.

The gene calls are TRBV30 and TRBJ2-2; TRBD2 agrees at 13 bases. The CDR3 runs to 19 residues. Trimming removed 1 base from V and 1 base from J; junction bases left unmatched: 9. Germline V gives CDR1 GTSNPN, CDR2 SVGIG (reference sequence). CDR3 bases: TGTGCCTGGAGTGCCGGGCGGACTAGCGGGAGCCAGAACACCGGGGAGCTGTTTTTT. Translated: CAWSAGRTSGSQNTGELFF.

This clone was seen only a few times. The sample carries other DNA sequences with the same CDR3. J is TRBJ2-3 and V is TRBV30; 10 nucleotides align to TRBD2. This CDR3 has 15 residues. Germline CDR1 and CDR2: GTSNPN and SVGIG (reference sequence). The V and J ends lost 4 bases and 0 bases, in that order; junction bases with no gene match: 4. In DNA form, the CDR3 reads TGTGCCTGGACTAGCGGGGGCCCCAGCACAGATACGCAGTATTTT. Encoded protein: CAWTSGGPSTDTQYF.

This clone has a handful of counts. The genes are TRBV20-1 and TRBJ2-1, with a tentative D call TRBD1 (6 bases). Germline V gives CDR1 DFQATT, CDR2 SNEGSKA (reference sequence). Trimming took off 3 bases at V and 8 bases at J, with 8 bases between the two ends. The CDR3 sequence is 11 residues long. The CDR3 protein is CSASRGDEQFF. The CDR3 nucleotides read TGCAGTGCTAGCAGGGGTGATGAGCAGTTCTTC.

V and J are TRBV6-5 and TRBJ2-5, with a tentative D call TRBD1 (5 bases). Germline values: CDR1 MNHEY, CDR2 SVGAGI. This CDR3 contains 12 residues. The ends were cut back, 11 bases at V and 2 bases at J, with 12 bases in the middle. The chain's CDR3 is CAGQGDQETQYF. The CDR3 nucleotides are TGTGCCGGACAAGGGGATCAAGAGACCCAGTACTTC.

The chain is built from TRBV6-5 and TRBJ1-5; TRBD1 matches at 7 bases. The V gene's germline CDR1 is MNHEY and CDR2 SVGAGI. J was trimmed by 3 bases and V by 6 bases; bases with no gene match: 8. This CDR3 has 15 residues. CDR3 loop: CASRITGAINQPQHF. CDR3 coding DNA: TGTGCCAGCAGGATTACAGGGGCGATCAATCAGCCCCAGCATTTT.

In its sample, this clone was seen a few times. CDR3 sequence: CASSASVSGNTIYF. CDR3 coding DNA: TGTGCCAGCAGTGCCTCAGTATCTGGAAACACCATATATTTT. This chain links TRBV2 with TRBJ1-3; no reliable D call. The germline CDR1 and CDR2 sequences are SNHLY and FYNNEI. The CDR3 has 14 residues. The V and J ends lost 4 bases and 1 base respectively, with 8 bases between them. Using reference TRBV2 and TRBJ1-3 for the parts outside the CDR3, the full variable domain is EPEVTQTPSHQVTQMGQEVILRCVPISNHLYFYWYRQILGQKVEFLVSFYNNEISEKSEIFDDQFSVERPDGSNFTLKIRSTKLEDSAMYFCASSASVSGNTIYFGEGSWLTVV.

The rearrangement links TRBV7-8 to TRBJ1-1; the D is unclear. The CDR3 totals 14 residues. The germline V gene encodes CDR1 SGHVS and CDR2 FQNEAQ. V was shortened by 9 bases and J by 0 bases, with 14 bases between the two germline ends. The CDR3 region is CASQPARVNTEAFF. CDR3 nucleotides: TGTGCCAGTCAGCCGGCGCGGGTGAACACTGAAGCTTTCTTT.

The genes are TRBV30 and TRBJ2-4; D is perhaps TRBD1 (5 bases). Germline assignment: CDR1 GTSNPN and CDR2 SVGIG (reference sequence). Trimming removed 4 bases from V and 6 bases from J, with 22 bases in between. The CDR3 loop spans 16 amino acids. This chain's CDR3 is CAWTQGASGSPNIQYF. The DNA for the CDR3 is TGTGCCTGGACCCAAGGGGCGTCGGGTTCCCCAAACATTCAGTACTTC.

This clone was seen more than once but under ten times. The V gene is TRBV5-1, the J gene TRBJ1-4; 7 nucleotides match TRBD1. Germline CDR1 SGHRS, CDR2 YFSETQ. With V trimmed by 4 bases and J by 5 bases, 5 bases remained unmatched. The CDR3 consists of 14 residues. CDR3 sequence: CASSPRTGNEKLFF. CDR3 DNA: TGCGCCAGCAGCCCAAGGACAGGAAATGAAAAACTGTTTTTT.

The DNA for the CDR3 is TGTGCCAGCAGCCCCCGGACTAGCGGATACAATGAGCAGTTCTTC. It translates to CASSPRTSGYNEQFF. The chain combines TRBV6-5 with TRBJ2-1; 10 bases align to TRBD2. Per the germline V gene, CDR1 is MNHEY and CDR2 is SVGAGI. V trimming: 6 bases; J trimming: 4 bases; junction bases outside the gene matches: 6. The CDR3 consists of 15 residues.

This clone was detected only a few times. This chain connects TRBV6-1 to TRBJ2-5, with 8 positions matching TRBD2. The length of the CDR3 is 15 residues. V was clipped by 6 bases and J by 5 bases; unmatched bases: 11. Germline lookup yields CDR1 MNHNS and CDR2 SASEGT. The CDR3 reads CASRTSGSVMETQYF. CDR3 nucleotides: TGTGCCAGCAGGACCAGCGGGAGCGTAATGGAGACCCAGTACTTC.

This chain uses TRBV20-1 with TRBJ1-2; maybe TRBD1 (5 bases). Trimming removed 6 bases at V and 6 bases at J, with 11 bases between. CDR3 length: 11 residues. Per the germline V gene, CDR1 is DFQATT and CDR2 is SNEGSKA (reference sequence). The CDR3 is CSASTDDGYTF. CDR3 DNA sequence: TGCAGTGCCTCGACAGATGATGGCTACACCTTC.

CDR3 amino acids: CASSPIPGAYEQYF. CDR3 sequence (DNA): TGTGCCAGCTCACCAATACCGGGGGCCTACGAGCAGTACTTC. The V and J genes are TRBV18 and TRBJ2-7, with TRBD2 as a possible D gene (6 bases). The V gene lost 2 bases and the J gene lost 2 bases, with 10 bases spanning the gap. The CDR3 runs to 14 residues. Germline CDR1 KGHSH, CDR2 LQKENI.

This chain joins TRBV15 and TRBJ1-1, with 9 bases aligning to TRBD1. The junction had 10 bases not matched to a gene; V was cut back by 0 bases and J by 2 bases. CDR1 LNHNV and CDR2 YYDKDF come from the germline V gene (reference sequence). The CDR3 covers 18 residues. As DNA, the CDR3 is TGTGCCACCAGCAGAGAGGGACAGGGAGGGTATTTTAACACTGAAGCTTTCTTT. This codes for CATSREGQGGYFNTEAFF.